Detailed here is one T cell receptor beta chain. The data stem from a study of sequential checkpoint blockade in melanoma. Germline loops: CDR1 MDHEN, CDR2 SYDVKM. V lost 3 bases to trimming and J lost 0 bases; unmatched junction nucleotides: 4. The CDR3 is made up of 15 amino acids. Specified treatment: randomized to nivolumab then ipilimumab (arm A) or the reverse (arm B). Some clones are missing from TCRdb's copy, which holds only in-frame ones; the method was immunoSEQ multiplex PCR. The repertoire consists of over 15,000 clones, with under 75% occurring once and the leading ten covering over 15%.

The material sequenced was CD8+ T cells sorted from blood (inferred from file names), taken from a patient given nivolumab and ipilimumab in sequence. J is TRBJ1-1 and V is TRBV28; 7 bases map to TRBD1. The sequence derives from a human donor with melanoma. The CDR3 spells CASSLTGHMNTEAFF. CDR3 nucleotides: TGTGCCAGCAGTTTGACAGGGCACATGAACACTGAAGCTTTCTTT.